One and the same sample provided the 30 T cell receptor beta chains below, sequenced in a study of blood T cell repertoires in COVID-19. TCRdb's table, derived via immunoSEQ multiplex PCR, lists solely in-frame clones and lacks some. The table has tens of thousands of clones, around 91% seen once. The sequencing input was peripheral blood. The receptors were gathered from a human donor in a cohort sampled during active COVID-19.

This sequence joins TRBV27 and TRBJ1-1, with TRBD1 identical over 12 bases. CDR1 and CDR2 (germline): MNHEY, SMNVEV (reference sequence). The V and J ends lost 5 bases and 3 bases, in that order; junction bases with no gene match: 7. This CDR3 is 16 amino acids long. The CDR3 region has the DNA TGTGCCAGCAGTCCGGGGACAGGGGGCAGGGACACTGAAGCTTTCTTT. The encoded protein is CASSPGTGGRDTEAFF.

CDR3: CSVKPSGYEQYF. CDR3 coding DNA: TGCAGCGTTAAGCCTAGCGGGTACGAGCAGTACTTC. This chain joins TRBV29-1 and TRBJ2-7; 8 bases match TRBD2. There are 12 residues in the CDR3. The V gene's germline CDR1 is SQVTM and CDR2 ANQGSEA. The J segment lost 4 bases and the V segment lost 5 bases, leaving 4 bases of the junction unmatched.

The chain couples TRBV5-1 to TRBJ1-4, with 8 positions matching TRBD1. The germline gives CDR1 SGHRS, CDR2 YFSETQ. Losses at the gene ends were 4 bases for V and 6 bases for J; bases not matched to a gene: 8. The CDR3 has 15 residues. For the CDR3, the DNA is TGCGCCAGCAGCGGAACAGGGGGTAAGGATGAAAAACTGTTTTTT. It yields the protein CASSGTGGKDEKLFF.

The V gene is TRBV18, the J gene TRBJ1-4, with TRBD1 as a possible D gene (5 bases). Between the trimmed V and J ends, which lost 6 bases and 3 bases, there was a span of 14 bases. CDR3 length: 15 amino acids. The germline V gene encodes CDR1 KGHSH and CDR2 LQKENI. The CDR3 DNA follows: TGTGCCAGCTCTCCTTCCAGGGATGCTAATGAAAAACTGTTTTTT. Translation gives CASSPSRDANEKLFF.

The chain couples TRBV5-1 to TRBJ2-7, with 7 bases identical to TRBD2. CDR1 and CDR2 from the germline V gene are SGHRS and YFSETQ. The ends lost 8 bases at V and 4 bases at J; junction bases unmatched: 15. This CDR3 is built from 15 residues. The CDR3 coding sequence is TGCGCCAGAAAAACCACGACCGGGACTACATACGAGCAGTACTTC. Translated, it gives CARKTTTGTTYEQYF.

The chain recombines TRBV5-1 with TRBJ1-1, with no clear D. This CDR3 is 16 amino acids long. Trimming removed 0 bases at V and 1 base at J, with 13 bases between. Germline V lookup: CDR1 SGHRS, CDR2 YFSETQ. In DNA form, the CDR3 reads TGCGCCAGCAGCTTGGTAGGCAGAGAGGAGAACACTGAAGCTTTCTTT. It is translated as CASSLVGREENTEAFF.

The chain has TRBV2 and TRBJ1-1, with TRBD1 matching 8 bases. Germline assignment: CDR1 SNHLY and CDR2 FYNNEI. The CDR3 is made up of 13 amino acids. V gave up 5 bases and J gave up 4 bases; unmatched junction bases: 3. The CDR3 protein is CASSRTGGTEAFF. The CDR3, as DNA: TGTGCCAGCAGTAGAACAGGGGGCACTGAAGCTTTCTTT. Full variable domain (rest looked up from reference TRBV2 and TRBJ1-1): EPEVTQTPSHQVTQMGQEVILRCVPISNHLYFYWYRQILGQKVEFLVSFYNNEISEKSEIFDDQFSVERPDGSNFTLKIRSTKLEDSAMYFCASSRTGGTEAFFGQGTRLTVV.

The chain recombines TRBV11-2 with TRBJ2-5; 9 bases map to TRBD2. The CDR3 contains 15 residues. Per germline, CDR1 SGHAT and CDR2 FQNNGV. V gave up 3 bases and J gave up 2 bases; unmatched junction bases: 4. CDR3 region: CASSFGLAYQETQYF. The CDR3 region has the DNA TGTGCCAGCAGCTTTGGACTAGCGTATCAAGAGACCCAGTACTTC.

The gene calls are TRBV7-9 and TRBJ2-6; maybe TRBD2 (6 bases). CDR3 length equals 19 residues. Germline CDR1 is SEHNR and CDR2 is FQNEAQ (reference sequence). V was clipped by 5 bases and J by 4 bases, with 24 bases between them. CDR3 bases: TGTGCCAGCAGCCTGCGACTAGAGGAGGCTGTACACGGGGCCAACGTCCTGACTTTC. Translating it yields CASSLRLEEAVHGANVLTF. Using reference TRBV7-9 and TRBJ2-6 for the parts outside the CDR3, the full variable domain is DTGVSQNPRHKITKRGQNVTFRCDPISEHNRLYWYRQTLGQGPEFLTYFQNEAQLEKSRLLSDRFSAERPKGSFSTLEIQRTEQGDSAMYLCASSLRLEEAVHGANVLTFGAGSRLTVL.

The CDR3 DNA follows: TGTGCCAGTAGTATAATCTTGGGGGGGACTAGGTATGGCTACACCTTC. Translated: CASSIILGGTRYGYTF. This chain connects TRBV19 to TRBJ1-2, with D tentatively TRBD1 (5 bases). The CDR3 is 16 amino acids. Trimming cost V 2 bases and J 5 bases, with 18 bases left between them. CDR1 is LNHDA and CDR2 is SQIVND in the germline V gene (reference sequence).

The chain has TRBV6-1 and TRBJ2-7, with TRBD2 as a possible D gene (6 bases). The CDR3 length is 14 residues. V lost 3 bases, J lost 3 bases, and 12 bases lay in between. Germline V CDR1 and CDR2: MNHNS, SASEGT. This chain's CDR3 is CASSEYGGSYEQYF. DNA of the CDR3: TGTGCCAGCAGTGAGTACGGGGGAAGCTACGAGCAGTACTTC.

This clone was observed once. V usage is TRBV28 and J usage is TRBJ2-7; 8 bases are shared with TRBD2. The germline CDR1 and CDR2 sequences are MDHEN and SYDVKM. CDR3 length: 12 amino acids. The V gene end was trimmed by 7 bases and the J gene end by 5 bases; junction bases not matched to a gene: 4. CDR3 coding DNA: TGTGCCAGCACCCCGGGGGGGGACGAGCAGTACTTC. Its translation: CASTPGGDEQYF.

The CDR3 reads CASSVSGVSYEQYF. The CDR3 region has the DNA TGTGCCAGCAGCGTATCAGGGGTAAGCTACGAGCAGTACTTC. The chain is built from TRBV9 and TRBJ2-7; TRBD1 is a possible D gene (6 bases). CDR1 is SGDLS, CDR2 YYNGEE, per germline. V was pared by 1 base and J by 3 bases, with 11 bases between. The CDR3 is 14 residues long.

Concerning this clone: At the DNA level, this CDR3 is encoded by other sequences in the same sample as well. The rearrangement links TRBV5-4 to TRBJ1-2, with a tentative D call TRBD1 (5 bases). The CDR3 totals 14 residues. Per germline, CDR1 SGHNT and CDR2 YYREEE (reference sequence). V was clipped by 5 bases and J by 2 bases, with 13 bases between them. In DNA, the CDR3 is TGTGCCAGCAGTCTGGTCGGGGGGAACTATGGCTACACCTTC. This encodes CASSLVGGNYGYTF.

This chain connects TRBV11-2 to TRBJ1-4; TRBD1 is a possible D gene (6 bases). Germline V lookup: CDR1 SGHAT, CDR2 FQNNGV. There are 19 residues in the CDR3. V lost 4 bases to trimming and J lost 4 bases, with 25 bases between them. The CDR3 protein is CASSSIRGGSRDYNEKLFF. DNA of the CDR3: TGTGCCAGCAGCTCTATTAGAGGGGGTAGTCGCGATTATAATGAAAAACTGTTTTTT.

The rearrangement links TRBV11-2 to TRBJ2-1; 12 nucleotides agree with TRBD2. The CDR3 is 18 amino acids. V lost 2 bases and J lost 0; bases outside the gene matches: 5. Germline V gene lookup returns CDR1 SGHAT and CDR2 FQNNGV. CDR3 amino acids: CASSLRLAGGFSYNEQFF. The CDR3 DNA sequence: TGTGCCAGCAGCTTAAGGCTAGCGGGAGGGTTCTCCTACAATGAGCAGTTCTTC.

The chain links TRBV7-2 to TRBJ2-2; D not certain. This CDR3 contains 14 residues. Germline V lookup: CDR1 SGHTA, CDR2 FQGNSA. With 1 base removed from V and 3 bases from J, the gap between germline ends came to 6 bases. Here the CDR3 DNA reads TGTGCCAGCAGCTTAGGTCCTTACACCGGGGAGCTGTTTTTT. Its protein product is CASSLGPYTGELFF.

CDR3: CASSLGTKEGYTF. The CDR3 DNA sequence: TGCGCCAGCAGCTTGGGGACAAAGGAGGGCTACACCTTC. V is TRBV5-1 and J is TRBJ1-2, with D possibly TRBD1 on 5 matching bases. The CDR3 length is 13 residues. CDR1 SGHRS and CDR2 YFSETQ come from the germline V gene. Trimming removed 0 bases from V and 8 bases from J, with 11 bases in between. Complete variable domain (other parts from reference TRBV5-1 and TRBJ1-2): KAGVTQTPRYLIKTRGQQVTLSCSPISGHRSVSWYQQTPGQGLQFLFEYFSETQRNKGNFPGRFSGRQFSNSRSEMNVSTLELGDSALYLCASSLGTKEGYTFGSGTRLTVV.

This clone turned up a few times. V is TRBV7-9 and J is TRBJ2-7; a possible D gene is TRBD2 (6 bases). V was clipped by 4 bases and J by 3 bases, with 13 bases between them. The CDR3 is 14 amino acids. Germline V gene lookup returns CDR1 SEHNR and CDR2 FQNEAQ (reference sequence). CDR3 amino acids: CASSSLTRHYEQYF. CDR3 nucleotides: TGTGCCAGCAGCTCCCTGACTAGACACTACGAGCAGTACTTC.

The gene calls are TRBV14 and TRBJ2-1, with TRBD2 matching 7 bases. V shed 1 base, J shed 9 bases, and the junction held 12 bases outside the gene matches. Germline CDR1 is SGHDN and CDR2 is FVKESK. The CDR3 length is 16 residues. The CDR3 is CASSQVFTSVLGEQFF. Here the CDR3 DNA reads TGTGCCAGCAGCCAAGTATTTACTAGCGTCTTGGGTGAGCAGTTCTTC.

This sequence joins TRBV5-1 and TRBJ1-1, with TRBD1 matching 8 bases. The CDR3 covers 14 residues. Germline V gene data show CDR1 as SGHRS and CDR2 as YFSETQ. Trimming cost V 0 bases and J 5 bases; bases outside gene matches: 3. This CDR3 is CASSLGTGFTEAFF. The CDR3 DNA follows: TGCGCCAGCAGCTTGGGGACAGGGTTTACTGAAGCTTTCTTT.

The rearrangement joins TRBV6-1 to TRBJ2-3; 15 bases align to TRBD2. Trimming cost V 4 bases and J 6 bases; bases outside gene matches: 5. Per the germline V gene, CDR1 is MNHNS and CDR2 is SASEGT. The CDR3 totals 16 residues. The CDR3 region has the DNA TGTGCCAGCAGTGTCTCCGGACTAGCGGGGGGGGATACGCAGTATTTT. Protein sequence: CASSVSGLAGGDTQYF.

In its sample, this clone was seen once. J is TRBJ1-1 and V is TRBV27; 9 bases match TRBD1. The CDR3 is 12 amino acids. With V trimmed by 4 bases and J by 13 bases, 7 bases remained unmatched. Per germline, CDR1 MNHEY and CDR2 SMNVEV (reference sequence). The CDR3 region has the DNA TGTGCCAGCAGTTCCCGGGACAGGGAGGTTTTCTTT. This sequence encodes CASSSRDREVFF.

The table lists this clone with a count of one. This chain links TRBV7-2 with TRBJ1-2, with TRBD1 identical over 8 bases. Per germline, CDR1 SGHTA and CDR2 FQGNSA. The V and J ends lost 3 bases and 6 bases, in that order; junction bases with no gene match: 12. This CDR3 has 16 amino acids. The CDR3 loop is CASSLSDRGTRNGYTF. In DNA form, the CDR3 reads TGTGCCAGCAGCTTGAGTGACAGGGGAACCAGGAATGGCTACACCTTC. The variable domain in full, with the rest retrieved from reference TRBV7-2 and TRBJ1-2, is GAGVSQSPSNKVTEKGKDVELRCDPISGHTALYWYRQSLGQGLEFLIYFQGNSAPDKSGLPSDRFSAERTGGSVSTLTIQRTQQEDSAVYLCASSLSDRGTRNGYTFGSGTRLTVV.

This chain uses TRBV24-1 with TRBJ2-3, with D hard to call. Germline V gene sequence: CDR1 KGHDR, CDR2 SFDVKD. The CDR3 length is 12 residues. V lost 6 bases and J 0 bases, leaving 3 bases between the germline ends. The CDR3 nucleotides read TGTGCCACCAGTCAGAGCACAGATACGCAGTATTTT. The encoded protein is CATSQSTDTQYF.

The V and J genes are TRBV28 and TRBJ2-2; 10 bases are shared with TRBD1. CDR1 is MDHEN and CDR2 is SYDVKM in the germline V gene. The CDR3 covers 15 residues. The V and J ends lost 9 bases and 0 bases, in that order; junction bases with no gene match: 4. CDR3 DNA: TGTGCCAGTCAGACAGGGGGCGCGAACACCGGGGAGCTGTTTTTT. Its protein is CASQTGGANTGELFF. Full variable domain (remainder filled in from reference TRBV28 and TRBJ2-2): DVKVTQSSRYLVKRTGEKVFLECVQDMDHENMFWYRQDPGLGLRLIYFSYDVKMKEKGDIPEGYSVSREKKERFSLILESASTNQTSMYLCASQTGGANTGELFFGEGSRLTVL.

V gene TRBV7-6 combines with J gene TRBJ2-1, with TRBD2 identical over 10 bases. With V trimmed by 1 base and J by 3 bases, 0 bases remained unmatched. The CDR3 runs 15 residues. The germline CDR1 and CDR2 sequences are SGHVS and FNYEAQ. The CDR3 protein is CASSLGLAGYNEQFF. The CDR3 region has the DNA TGTGCCAGCAGCTTAGGACTAGCGGGCTACAATGAGCAGTTCTTC.

The gene calls are TRBV30 and TRBJ2-5; TRBD2 aligns across 7 bases. Germline CDR1 reads GTSNPN; CDR2 reads SVGIG (reference sequence). V shed 2 bases, J shed 5 bases, and the junction held 5 bases outside the gene matches. The CDR3 contains 13 residues. CDR3 nucleotides: TGTGCCTGGAGTACGAGGGAGGGGGAGACCCAGTACTTC. This codes for CAWSTREGETQYF.

This clone was detected only a few times. The chain's CDR3 is CASSFSGTSGSYEQFF. The CDR3 DNA sequence: TGTGCCAGTAGTTTCTCCGGGACTAGCGGGAGCTATGAGCAGTTCTTC. The chain couples TRBV19 to TRBJ2-1, with 14 bases that match TRBD2. The CDR3 is 16 amino acids. Germline V gene lookup returns CDR1 LNHDA and CDR2 SQIVND (reference sequence). V shed 5 bases, J shed 8 bases, and the junction held 8 bases outside the gene matches. The full variable domain, completed using reference TRBV19 and TRBJ2-1, is DGGITQSPKYLFRKEGQNVTLSCEQNLNHDAMYWYRQDPGQGLRLIYYSQIVNDFQKGDIAEGYSVSREKKESFPLTVTSAQKNPTAFYLCASSFSGTSGSYEQFFGPGTRLTVL.

This clone was recorded once. The rearrangement joins TRBV18 to TRBJ1-2; D ambiguous. Germline V gene sequence: CDR1 KGHSH, CDR2 LQKENI. The CDR3 has 14 amino acids. Trimming stripped 4 bases from V and 8 bases from J, with 17 bases between. Here the CDR3 DNA reads TGTGCCAGCTCACAACAAAGGTTGAGCGAGGGCTACACCTTC. Its protein product is CASSQQRLSEGYTF.